The table lists the clone carrying this T cell receptor (beta chain) with many counts. One entry per CDR3 protein results from TCRdb running MiXCR on the 5' RACE reads. The sample holds tens of thousands of distinct CDR3 sequences; roughly 3.9% are singletons and the top ten take 1.3%. The sample is drawn from a study of neurological immune-mediated disorders. The germline CDR1 and CDR2 sequences are SGHVS and FQNEAQ. CDR3 length equals 16 residues. Trimming stripped 5 bases from V and 0 bases from J, with 14 bases between. The sequence was collected from a man aged 25-45 years with multiple sclerosis. V and J are TRBV7-8 and TRBJ1-3; D uncertain. Sequencing was performed on PBMCs. This CDR3 is CASSINGVDSGNTIYF. As DNA, the CDR3 is TGTGCCAGCAGCATCAACGGGGTGGACTCTGGAAACACCATATATTTT.